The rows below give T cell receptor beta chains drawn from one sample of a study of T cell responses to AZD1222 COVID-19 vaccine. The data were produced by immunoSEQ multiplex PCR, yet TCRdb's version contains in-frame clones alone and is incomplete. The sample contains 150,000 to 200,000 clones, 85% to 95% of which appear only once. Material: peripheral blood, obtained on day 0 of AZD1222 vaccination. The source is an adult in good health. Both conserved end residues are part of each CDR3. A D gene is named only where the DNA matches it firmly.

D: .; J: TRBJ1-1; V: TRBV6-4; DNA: TGTGCCAGCAGTGTCGAGGCGGACCTAGGGGCTGAAGCTTTCTTT; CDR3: CASSVEADLGAEAFF
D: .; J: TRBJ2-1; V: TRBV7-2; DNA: TGTGCCAGCAGCTTCTCTTACCGCGATGAGCAGTTCTTC; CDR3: CASSFSYRDEQFF
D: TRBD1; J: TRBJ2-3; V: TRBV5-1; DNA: TGCGCCAGCAGCTTGAAGGGGGAGGACAGGGACACAGATACGCAGTATTTT; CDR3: CASSLKGEDRDTDTQYF
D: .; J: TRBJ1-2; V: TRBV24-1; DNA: TGTGCCACCAGTGGCCCGGGTGAGGGCTACACCTTC; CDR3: CATSGPGEGYTF
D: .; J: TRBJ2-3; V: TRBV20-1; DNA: TGCAGTGCCGGCTACACGGATACGCAGTATTTT; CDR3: CSAGYTDTQYF
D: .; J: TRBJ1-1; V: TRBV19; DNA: TGTGCCAGTAGCCGACCGGGAGAATTGTGGACTGAAGCTTTCTTT; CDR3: CASSRPGELWTEAFF
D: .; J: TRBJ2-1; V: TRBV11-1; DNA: TGTGCCAGCAGCTTAGCGGGTCAGGGGCTTAAGTTCTTC; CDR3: CASSLAGQGLKFF
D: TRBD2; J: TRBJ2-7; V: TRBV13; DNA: TGTGCCAGCAGCTTAGGGCCTCTAGCGGGGGGCTACGAGCAGTACTTC; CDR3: CASSLGPLAGGYEQYF
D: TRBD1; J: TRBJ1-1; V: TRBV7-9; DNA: TGTGCCAGCAGCGGCCTGACAGGGTCTGGGGCTTTCTTT; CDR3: CASSGLTGSGAFF
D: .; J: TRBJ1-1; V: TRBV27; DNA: TGTGCCAGCAGGGGAGCCGACAGCCTGGGCACTGAAGCTTTCTTT; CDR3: CASRGADSLGTEAFF
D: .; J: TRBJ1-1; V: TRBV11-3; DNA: TGTGCCAGCAGCTTGGGCGATAACACTGAAGCTTTCTTT; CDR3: CASSLGDNTEAFF
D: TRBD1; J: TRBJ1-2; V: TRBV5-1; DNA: TGCGCCAGCAGCCGGGACAGGGCTGGCTATGGCTACACCTTC; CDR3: CASSRDRAGYGYTF
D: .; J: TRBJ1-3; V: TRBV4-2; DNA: TGTGCCAGCAGCCATGGCGACAGGTCGGGGAACGGAAACACCATATATTTT; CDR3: CASSHGDRSGNGNTIYF
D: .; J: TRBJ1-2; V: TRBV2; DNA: TGTGCCAGGGGTTCCCCGGGCTATGGCTACACCTTC; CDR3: CARGSPGYGYTF
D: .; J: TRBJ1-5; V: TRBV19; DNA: TGTGCCAGTAGTATAGCAGGGCAACAGCCCCAGCATTTT; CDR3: CASSIAGQQPQHF
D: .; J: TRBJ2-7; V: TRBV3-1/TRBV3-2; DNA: TGTGCCAGCAGCCAAGTGACCTACCCCCCCTACGAGCAGTACTTC; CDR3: CASSQVTYPPYEQYF
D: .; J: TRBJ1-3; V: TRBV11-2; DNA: TGTGCCAGCAGCTTTCGGGACACCGTAAACTCTGGAAACACCATATATTTT; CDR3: CASSFRDTVNSGNTIYF
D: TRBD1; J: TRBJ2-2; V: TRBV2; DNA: TGTGCCAGCAGTGGGTACAGGGGGGTCGGGGAGCTGTTTTTT; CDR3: CASSGYRGVGELFF